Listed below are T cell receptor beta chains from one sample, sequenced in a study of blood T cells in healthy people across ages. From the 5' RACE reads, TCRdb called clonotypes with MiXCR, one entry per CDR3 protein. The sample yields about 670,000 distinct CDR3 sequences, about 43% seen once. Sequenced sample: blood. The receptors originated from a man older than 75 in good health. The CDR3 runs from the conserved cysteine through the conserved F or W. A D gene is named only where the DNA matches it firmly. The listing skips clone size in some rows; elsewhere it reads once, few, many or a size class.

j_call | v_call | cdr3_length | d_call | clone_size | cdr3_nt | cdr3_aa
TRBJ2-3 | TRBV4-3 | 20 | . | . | TGCGCCAGCAGCCGCGCTACCTCTTGGGGGGTGGTTACTAGCACAGATACGCAGTATTTT | CASSRATSWGVVTSTDTQYF
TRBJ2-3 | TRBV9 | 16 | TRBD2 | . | TGTGCCAGCAATCCAGGCGGGCGGGGGGGCCCAGATACGCAGTATTTT | CASNPGGRGGPDTQYF
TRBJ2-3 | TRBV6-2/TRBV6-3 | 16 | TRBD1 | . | TGTGCCAGCAGACTCTCGGGACAGGGGTATAGAGATACGCAGTATTTT | CASRLSGQGYRDTQYF
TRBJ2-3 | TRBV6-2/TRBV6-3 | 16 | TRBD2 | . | TGTGCCAGTAGTTCCCCCCTAGCGGGGGTTACAGATACGCAGTATTTT | CASSSPLAGVTDTQYF
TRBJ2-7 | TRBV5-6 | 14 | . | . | TGTGCCAGCAGCGTGGGTGGGATAACCTACGAGCAGTACTTC | CASSVGGITYEQYF
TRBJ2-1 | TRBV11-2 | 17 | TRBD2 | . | TGTGCCAGCAGGGGTTTAGCGGGAGTACCAACCTACAATGAGCAGTTCTTC | CASRGLAGVPTYNEQFF
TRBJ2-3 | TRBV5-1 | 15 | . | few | TGCGCCAGCAGCTCTAGGGGTGATGGCGCAGATACGCAGTATTTT | CASSSRGDGADTQYF
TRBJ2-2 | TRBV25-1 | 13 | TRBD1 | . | TGTGCCAGCAGGGACAGGGGGCACGGGGAGCTGTTTTTT | CASRDRGHGELFF
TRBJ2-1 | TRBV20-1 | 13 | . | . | TGCAGTGCTAGATTCGGGCCGAGAAATGAGCAGTTCTTC | CSARFGPRNEQFF
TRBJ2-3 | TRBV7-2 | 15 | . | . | TGTGCCAGCAGCCGAGACGGGAGCGCGGGAGATACGCAGTATTTT | CASSRDGSAGDTQYF
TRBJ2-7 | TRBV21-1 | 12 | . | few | TGTGCCGGAGGGGCGGACTCCTACGAGCAGTACTTC | CAGGADSYEQYF
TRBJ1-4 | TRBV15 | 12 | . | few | TGTGCCACCAGAACCACGGGTGAAAAACTGTTTTTT | CATRTTGEKLFF
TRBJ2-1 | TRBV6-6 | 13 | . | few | TGTGCCACCGGGACCCCTACCTACAATGAGCAGTTCTTC | CATGTPTYNEQFF
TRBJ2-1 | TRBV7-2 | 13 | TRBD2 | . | TGTGCCAGCAGCTTAGCGGGGGGGGAGACCCAGTTCTTC | CASSLAGGETQFF
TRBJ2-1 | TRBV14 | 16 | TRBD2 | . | TGTGCCAGCAGCCGGCAGGGGGGACTAGCTGGCAATGAGCAGTTCTTC | CASSRQGGLAGNEQFF
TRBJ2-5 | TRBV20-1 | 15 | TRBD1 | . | TGCAGTGTTTCGACAGGGGGCCCTTACCAAGGGACCCAGTACTTC | CSVSTGGPYQGTQYF
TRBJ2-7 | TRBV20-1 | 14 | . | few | TGCAGTGCTAGAGATCCAGGGCAGAACTACGAGCAGTACTTC | CSARDPGQNYEQYF
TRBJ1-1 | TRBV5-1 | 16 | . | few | TGCGCCAGCAGCGTCTGGACAGAAGAGTTGAACACTGAAGCTTTCTTT | CASSVWTEELNTEAFF
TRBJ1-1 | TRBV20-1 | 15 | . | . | TGCAGTGCTAAGGGGGGCGCTTTGTCTAACACTGAAGCTTTCTTT | CSAKGGALSNTEAFF
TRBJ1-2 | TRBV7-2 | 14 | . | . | TGTGCCAGCAGCTTAGATGGGGGGAACTATGGCTACACCTTC | CASSLDGGNYGYTF
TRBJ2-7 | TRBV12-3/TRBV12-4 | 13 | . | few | TGTGCCAGCAGTGCAGGGTACTCCTACGAGCAGTACTTC | CASSAGYSYEQYF
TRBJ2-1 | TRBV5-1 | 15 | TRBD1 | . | TGCGCCAGCAGCTTGGAGGACAGGAGATCCAATGAGCAGTTCTTC | CASSLEDRRSNEQFF
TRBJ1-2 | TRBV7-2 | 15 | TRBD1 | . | TGTGCCAGCAGCTTTTCCGACAGGGGGCGCTATGGCTACACCTTC | CASSFSDRGRYGYTF
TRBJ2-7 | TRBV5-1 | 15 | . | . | TGCGCCAGCAGCTTAGAATGGACAGAGGATTACGAGCAGTACTTC | CASSLEWTEDYEQYF
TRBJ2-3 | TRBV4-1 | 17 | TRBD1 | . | TGCGCCAGCAGTCTCATCCTGGGACAGGGGGGAGGGGGTACGCAGTATTTT | CASSLILGQGGGGTQYF
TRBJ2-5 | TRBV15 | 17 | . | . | TGTGCCACCAGCACCACTCTCCGGACAATTTCGGTGGAGACCCAGTACTTC | CATSTTLRTISVETQYF
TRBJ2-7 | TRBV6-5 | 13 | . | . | TGTGCCGGCAAAGGACGAGGCTCCTACGAGCAGTACTTC | CAGKGRGSYEQYF
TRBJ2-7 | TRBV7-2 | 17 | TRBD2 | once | TGTGCCAGCAGCGTGGGCCGGGGAGGGAGTCTCAAATCCGAGCAGTACTTC | CASSVGRGGSLKSEQYF
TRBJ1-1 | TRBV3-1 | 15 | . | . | TGTGTCAGCAGCCAAGATCCGGGCATGAACACTGAAGCTTTCTTT | CVSSQDPGMNTEAFF
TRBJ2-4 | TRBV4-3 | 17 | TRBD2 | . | TGCGCCAGCAGCCAAGACGGACTAGCGGGCCTGGGAGACATTCAGTACTTC | CASSQDGLAGLGDIQYF